This T cell receptor (beta chain) was identified during a study of memory CD4+ T cells and cytomegalovirus serostatus. The sort gate was single viable CD3+CD4+CD8-CD45RO+ cells for memory CD4+ T cells. Positive selection with CD4 microbeads enriched total CD4+ T cells. CDR3 length equals 16 residues. Germline values: CDR1 MNHEY, CDR2 SMNVEV (reference sequence). The V gene lost 8 bases and the J gene lost 4 bases, with 21 bases spanning the gap. Study observations and caveats: CMV serostatus prediction reached median AUC 0.95, or 0.91 with US-trained model. Suggested: most of the CMV-linked TCR signature lies in CD4+ memory cells. About two fifths of the roughly 150 known CMV-associated TCRbeta sequences appeared in CD4+ memory.

Profiled with immunoSEQ multiplex PCR; TCRdb holds only in-frame clones, not every one. The sample comprises about 56,000 clones, about 80% of which are singletons, and 2.6% rests with the top ten. A note on this clone: The antigen remains unidentified.

Sequenced: memory CD4+ T cells from blood. This sequence originates from an adult in good health and CMV-seropositive. The chain links TRBV27 to TRBJ2-1, with D possibly matching TRBD2 (6 bases). This chain's CDR3 is CASRRGGSDLYNEQFF. The CDR3 region has the DNA TGTGCCAGCCGGAGGGGCGGCAGTGACCTTTACAATGAGCAGTTCTTC.